These 21 T cell receptor beta chains originate from one sample sequenced in a study of blood T cell repertoires in COVID-19. Sequencing was performed with immunoSEQ multiplex PCR; in TCRdb, only in-frame clones are kept and a portion is missing. The sample lists around 250,000 clones, 82% seen once, with approximately 15% in the top ten. Sequenced: PBMCs or T cells enriched from blood (not recorded which). These receptors were collected from a man in his forties who had recovered from COVID-19.

The chain uses TRBV23-1 and TRBJ2-7; 8 nucleotides align to TRBD2. TRBV23-1 carries the ORF label, with uncertain function. This CDR3 spans 16 amino acids. The V segment lost 3 bases and the J segment 0 bases; nucleotides outside the gene matches: 7. In DNA form, the CDR3 reads TGCGCCAGCAGTCACCGAGCGGGGGTCCCCTCCTACGAGCAGTACTTC. Its translation: CASSHRAGVPSYEQYF.

In this sample, this clone turned up once. The V and J genes are TRBV28 and TRBJ1-5; weak D call: TRBD1 (5 bases). Germline-derived CDR1 and CDR2 are MDHEN and SYDVKM. The ends were cut back, 7 bases at V and 7 bases at J, with 11 bases in the middle. The CDR3 length is 12 residues. The CDR3 loop reads CASTRAWQPQHF. The CDR3 bases are TGTGCCAGCACCAGGGCTTGGCAGCCCCAGCATTTT.

This clone came up a few times. The chain uses TRBV5-6 and TRBJ1-5; tentative D call: TRBD1 (6 bases). V lost 0 bases to trimming and J lost 2 bases, with 9 bases between them. From germline, CDR1 is SGHDT and CDR2 YYEEEE. This CDR3 spans 15 amino acids. The CDR3, as DNA: TGTGCCAGCAGCTTGGAAGCAGGGGGCAATCAGCCCCAGCATTTT. Its protein product is CASSLEAGGNQPQHF.

This clone has a single count. The genes are TRBV7-6 and TRBJ2-3; 9 bases match TRBD2. V lost 4 bases and J lost 0; bases outside the gene matches: 5. This CDR3 has 16 amino acids. CDR1 SGHVS and CDR2 FNYEAQ come from the germline V gene. In nucleotides, the CDR3 is TGTGCCAGCAGCTACCTTAGCGGGGGAAGCACAGATACGCAGTATTTT. Its translation: CASSYLSGGSTDTQYF.

This clone was seen a few times. The genes are TRBV3-1 (or the pseudogene TRBV3-2) and TRBJ2-2; TRBD2 might be the D (5 bases). Germline V gene lookup returns CDR1 LGHDT and CDR2 YNNKEL (reference sequence). The CDR3 runs 14 residues. V lost 4 bases, J lost 4 bases, and 10 bases lay in between. The CDR3 nucleotides read TGTGCCAGCAGCCTAGGCGAGGGCACCGGGGAGCTGTTTTTT. This gives the protein CASSLGEGTGELFF.

The V gene is TRBV6-1, the J gene TRBJ1-2; D is undetermined. This CDR3 is 15 amino acids long. Germline CDR1 is MNHNS and CDR2 is SASEGT. V was trimmed by 1 base and J by 1 base, leaving 10 bases between them. This CDR3 is CASSEEITYNYGYTF. CDR3 coding DNA: TGTGCCAGCAGTGAAGAAATCACTTATAACTATGGCTACACCTTC.

The rearrangement joins TRBV2 to TRBJ2-2; possible D gene TRBD1, 5 bases. Germline CDR1 reads SNHLY; CDR2 reads FYNNEI. The CDR3 contains 15 residues. V was trimmed by 8 bases and J by 4 bases, leaving 17 bases between them. The CDR3 coding sequence is TGTGCCAGCGCTCGCCTCCAGGGTTCCACCGGGGAGCTGTTTTTT. As protein: CASARLQGSTGELFF.

The chain has TRBV5-1 and TRBJ2-7, with 9 bases identical to TRBD1. Germline V lookup: CDR1 SGHRS, CDR2 YFSETQ. This CDR3 comprises 15 residues. Trimming at V came to 7 bases and at J to 5 bases, leaving 13 bases not matched to a gene. The CDR3 nucleotides read TGCGCCAGCCGTTCTTCCCCGGGACAGGGCGACGAGCAGTACTTC. Translated: CASRSSPGQGDEQYF.

The chain employs TRBV12-2 and TRBJ1-1; the table's D gene call, TRBD1, was not cross checked with the DNA. TRBV12-2 is recorded as a pseudogene. CDR3 size: 15 residues. The CDR3 bases are TGTGCAAGTCGCTCATCAGACAGGGGTATTACTGAAGCTTTCTTT. This gives the protein CASRSSDRGITEAFF.

CDR3 sequence: CASSFGTQSSYEQYF. CDR3 in DNA: TGTGCCAGCAGCTTCGGGACACAAAGCTCCTACGAGCAGTACTTC. V usage is TRBV11-3 and J usage is TRBJ2-7, with D possibly TRBD1 on 6 matching bases. CDR1 and CDR2 (germline): SGHNT, YENEEA. Deletions cut 3 bases from V and 0 bases from J, with 12 bases between. The CDR3 contains 15 residues.

The genes are TRBV7-9 and TRBJ1-1, with D perhaps matching TRBD1 (6 bases). Germline V gene data show CDR1 as SEHNR and CDR2 as FQNEAQ (reference sequence). V lost 1 base to trimming and J lost 6 bases, with 9 bases between them. CDR3 length: 13 residues. CDR3 nucleotides: TGTGCCAGCAGCTTAGGGGGGGGCCCTGAAGCTTTCTTT. It translates to CASSLGGGPEAFF.

V usage is TRBV28 and J usage is TRBJ1-4; D is possibly TRBD1 (5 bases). The CDR3 runs 16 residues. V was clipped by 4 bases and J by 0 bases, with 12 bases between them. Per the germline V gene, CDR1 is MDHEN and CDR2 is SYDVKM. The CDR3 reads CASSWRGGATNEKLFF. The DNA for the CDR3 is TGTGCCAGCAGTTGGCGGGGGGGTGCAACTAATGAAAAACTGTTTTTT.

The CDR3 sequence: CASRKGGREAFF. CDR3 in DNA: TGTGCCAGTAGGAAAGGGGGCCGGGAAGCTTTCTTT. The rearrangement uses TRBV19 and TRBJ1-1, with 7 bases lining up with TRBD1. There are 12 residues in the CDR3. The trim removed 6 bases at V and 8 bases at J, leaving 6 bases unmatched. Germline assignment: CDR1 LNHDA and CDR2 SQIVND (reference sequence).

The chain has TRBV6-5 and TRBJ2-5, with D hard to call. CDR1 is MNHEY, CDR2 SVGAGI, per germline. The CDR3 sequence is 14 residues long. The V and J ends lost 6 bases and 1 base respectively, with 12 bases between them. In DNA form, the CDR3 reads TGTGCCAGCAGGGTTTGGTTAGCCCAAGAGACCCAGTACTTC. Translated: CASRVWLAQETQYF.

V usage is TRBV28 and J usage is TRBJ2-1, with a weak D call TRBD2 (5 bases). V lost 1 base, J lost 2 bases, and 9 bases lay in between. The CDR3 has 15 amino acids. The V gene's germline CDR1 is MDHEN and CDR2 SYDVKM. The CDR3 DNA sequence: TGTGCCAGCAGTTTATTCCGGGAAACCTACAATGAGCAGTTCTTC. Translating it yields CASSLFRETYNEQFF.

V is TRBV5-1 and J is TRBJ1-4; tentative D call: TRBD1 (5 bases). Germline V gene lookup returns CDR1 SGHRS and CDR2 YFSETQ. V was trimmed by 0 bases and J by 4 bases, leaving 10 bases between them. CDR3 length: 15 amino acids. The CDR3 loop reads CASSLAAGYNEKLFF. CDR3 coding DNA: TGCGCCAGCAGCTTGGCCGCAGGGTATAATGAAAAACTGTTTTTT. The variable domain in full, with the rest retrieved from reference TRBV5-1 and TRBJ1-4, is KAGVTQTPRYLIKTRGQQVTLSCSPISGHRSVSWYQQTPGQGLQFLFEYFSETQRNKGNFPGRFSGRQFSNSRSEMNVSTLELGDSALYLCASSLAAGYNEKLFFGSGTQLSVL.

The chain links TRBV6-5 to TRBJ1-5; tentatively, D is TRBD1 (5 bases). The length of the CDR3 is 15 residues. Deletions cut 7 bases from V and 3 bases from J, with 16 bases between. Germline CDR1 is MNHEY and CDR2 is SVGAGI. DNA of the CDR3: TGTGCCAGCATCCTAGGGGTACTTGACAATCAGCCCCAGCATTTT. Protein: CASILGVLDNQPQHF.

J is TRBJ2-2 and V is TRBV5-4, with 8 positions matching TRBD1. The V and J ends lost 4 bases and 3 bases, in that order; junction bases with no gene match: 8. The germline CDR1 and CDR2 sequences are SGHNT and YYREEE (reference sequence). The CDR3 spans 16 residues. The CDR3 DNA reads TGTGCCAGCAGCCAACGGACAGGGCGTGACACCGGGGAGCTGTTTTTT. This codes for CASSQRTGRDTGELFF.

This chain joins TRBV3-1 (or the pseudogene TRBV3-2) and TRBJ1-3, with D hard to call. Looked up from germline, CDR1 is LGHDT and CDR2 is YNNKEL (reference sequence). The length of the CDR3 is 15 residues. V lost 4 bases and J lost 0, with 10 bases in between. CDR3 sequence: CASSPRVYSGNTIYF. DNA for the CDR3: TGTGCCAGCAGCCCCCGGGTTTACTCTGGAAACACCATATATTTT.

This clone was seen ten or more times. The chain has TRBV28 and TRBJ1-2, with D possibly matching TRBD1 (5 bases). CDR3 size: 14 residues. The germline gives CDR1 MDHEN, CDR2 SYDVKM. The V end lost 6 bases, the J end lost 5 bases, and 16 bases lay between the germline ends. The CDR3 region has the DNA TGTGCCAGCAGCCGAACCGGGACTAGATATGGCTACACCTTC. Amino acids: CASSRTGTRYGYTF.

This chain links TRBV2 with TRBJ1-4; TRBD1 matches 7 bases. In germline, CDR1 is SNHLY, CDR2 FYNNEI. V dropped 5 bases and J dropped 2; count of bases not matched to a gene: 5. This CDR3 is 15 amino acids long. DNA for the CDR3: TGTGCCAGCAGTATTCCGACAGGGACTAATGAAAAACTGTTTTTT. Protein product: CASSIPTGTNEKLFF.